This section outlines one T cell receptor (beta chain) sequence together with its context. These data belong to a study of blood T cell repertoires in COVID-19. Original data processing: Using reference gene primer amplification, nucleated cell counts were estimated. The protocol was immunoSEQ multiplex PCR, while the TCRdb copy is restricted to in-frame clones and leaves out a portion. That table gives V, J and clone size, and the DNA gave D and trimming. The data hold about 54,000 clones, with 90% to 95% observed a single time. The V segment lost 7 bases and the J segment 2 bases; nucleotides outside the gene matches: 10. The V gene's germline CDR1 is SGHNT and CDR2 YYREEE (reference sequence). The CDR3 covers 15 residues.

Material: peripheral blood. The J gene is TRBJ2-3, the V gene TRBV5-4, with TRBD2 matching 7 bases. This sequence was found in a man aged 45-60 years with acute or convalescent COVID-19. The CDR3 bases are TGTGCCAGCCGCTACGAGCGGGGTCTCACAGATACGCAGTATTTT. It translates to CASRYERGLTDTQYF.